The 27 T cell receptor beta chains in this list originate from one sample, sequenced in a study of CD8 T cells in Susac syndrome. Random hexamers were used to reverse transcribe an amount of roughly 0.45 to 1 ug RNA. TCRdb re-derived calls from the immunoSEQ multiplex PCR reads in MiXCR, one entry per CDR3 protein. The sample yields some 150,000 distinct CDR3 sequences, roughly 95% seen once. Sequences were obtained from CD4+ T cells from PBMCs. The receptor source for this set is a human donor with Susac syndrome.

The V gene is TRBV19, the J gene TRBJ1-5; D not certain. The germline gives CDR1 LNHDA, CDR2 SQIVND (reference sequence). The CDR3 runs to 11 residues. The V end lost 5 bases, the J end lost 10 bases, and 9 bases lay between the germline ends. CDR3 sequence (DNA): TGTGCCAGTAGTCGATGGGGTCCCCAGCATTTT. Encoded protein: CASSRWGPQHF.

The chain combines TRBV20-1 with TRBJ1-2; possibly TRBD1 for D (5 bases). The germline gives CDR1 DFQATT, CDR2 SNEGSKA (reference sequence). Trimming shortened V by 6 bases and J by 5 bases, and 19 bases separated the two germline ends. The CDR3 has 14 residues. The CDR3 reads CSAYPGSLGYGYTF. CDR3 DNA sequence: TGCAGTGCCTATCCAGGGAGTCTGGGGTATGGCTACACCTTC.

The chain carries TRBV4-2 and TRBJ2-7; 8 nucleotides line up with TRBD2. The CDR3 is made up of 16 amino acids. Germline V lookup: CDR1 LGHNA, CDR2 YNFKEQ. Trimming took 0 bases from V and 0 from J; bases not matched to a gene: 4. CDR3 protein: CASSQEGTSGSYEQYF. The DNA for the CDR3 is TGTGCCAGCAGCCAAGAAGGTACTAGCGGCTCCTACGAGCAGTACTTC.

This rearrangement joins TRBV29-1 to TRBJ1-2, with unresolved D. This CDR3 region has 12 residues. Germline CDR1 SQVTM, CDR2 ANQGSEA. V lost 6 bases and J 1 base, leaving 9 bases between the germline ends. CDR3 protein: CSVEGYNYGYTF. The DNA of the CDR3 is TGCAGCGTGGAGGGATATAACTATGGCTACACCTTC.

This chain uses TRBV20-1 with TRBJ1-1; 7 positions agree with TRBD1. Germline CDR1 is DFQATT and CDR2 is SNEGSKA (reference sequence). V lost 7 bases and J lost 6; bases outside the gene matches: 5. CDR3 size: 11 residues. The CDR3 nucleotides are TGCAGTGTCCAGGGGACAGCTGAAGCTTTCTTT. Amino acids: CSVQGTAEAFF.

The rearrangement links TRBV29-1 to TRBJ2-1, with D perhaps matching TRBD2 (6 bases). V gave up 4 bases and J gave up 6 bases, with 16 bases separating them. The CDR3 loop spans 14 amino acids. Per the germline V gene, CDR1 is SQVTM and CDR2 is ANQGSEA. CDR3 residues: CSVVAWAGSNEQFF. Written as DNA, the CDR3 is TGCAGCGTTGTAGCGTGGGCGGGGAGCAATGAGCAGTTCTTC.

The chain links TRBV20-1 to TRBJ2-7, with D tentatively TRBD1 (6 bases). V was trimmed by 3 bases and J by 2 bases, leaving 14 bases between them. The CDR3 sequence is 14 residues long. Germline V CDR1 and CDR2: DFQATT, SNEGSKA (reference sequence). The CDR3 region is CSARSPTGTYEQYF. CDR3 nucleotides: TGCAGTGCTAGGTCCCCTACAGGGACCTACGAGCAGTACTTC.

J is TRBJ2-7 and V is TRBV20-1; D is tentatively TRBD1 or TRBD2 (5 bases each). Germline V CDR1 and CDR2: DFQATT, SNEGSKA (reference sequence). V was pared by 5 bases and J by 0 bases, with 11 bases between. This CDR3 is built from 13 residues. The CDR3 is CSAPPGPSYEQYF. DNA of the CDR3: TGCAGTGCTCCTCCGGGACCCTCCTACGAGCAGTACTTC.

The CDR3 DNA reads TGCGCCAGCAGCTTGGATGGACGTCTTAAAGGGTATAATTCACCCCTCCACTTT. It specifies CASSLDGRLKGYNSPLHF. The genes are TRBV5-1 and TRBJ1-6; no definite D call. Germline V gene lookup returns CDR1 SGHRS and CDR2 YFSETQ. The ends were cut back, 0 bases at V and 4 bases at J, with 17 bases in the middle. This CDR3 has 18 amino acids.

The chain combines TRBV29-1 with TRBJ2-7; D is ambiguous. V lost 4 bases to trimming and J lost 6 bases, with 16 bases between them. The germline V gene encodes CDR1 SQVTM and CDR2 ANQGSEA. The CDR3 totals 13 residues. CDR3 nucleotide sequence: TGCAGCGTTGGGACCGACACCCCAGGCGAGCAGTACTTC. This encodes CSVGTDTPGEQYF.

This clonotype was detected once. The CDR3 sequence is CASSGGFSYEQYF. The CDR3 DNA is TGTGCCAGCAGTGGGGGATTCTCCTACGAGCAGTACTTC. The chain carries TRBV6-5 and TRBJ2-7; D possibly matches TRBD1 or TRBD2 (5 bases each). Trimming left V 5 bases short and J 0 bases short, with 8 bases between. The CDR3 has 13 residues. Germline V gene sequence: CDR1 MNHEY, CDR2 SVGAGI.

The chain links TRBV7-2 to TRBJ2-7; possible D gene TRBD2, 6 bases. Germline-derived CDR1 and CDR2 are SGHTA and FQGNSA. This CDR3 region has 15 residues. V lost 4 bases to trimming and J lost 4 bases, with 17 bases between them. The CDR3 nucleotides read TGTGCCAGCAGCTCGTCGGGACTCCAAACTTACGAGCAGTACTTC. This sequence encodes CASSSSGLQTYEQYF.

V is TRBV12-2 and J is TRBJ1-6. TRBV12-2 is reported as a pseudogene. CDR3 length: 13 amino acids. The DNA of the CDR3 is TGTGCAAGTCCCGGAGGGAGGAGCTCACCCCTCCACTTT. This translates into CASPGGRSSPLHF.

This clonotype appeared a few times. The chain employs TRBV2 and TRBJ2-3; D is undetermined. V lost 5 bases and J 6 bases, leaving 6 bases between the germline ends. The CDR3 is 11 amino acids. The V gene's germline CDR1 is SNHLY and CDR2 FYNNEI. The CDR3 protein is CASSPLDTQYF. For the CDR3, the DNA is TGTGCCAGCAGTCCCCTGGATACGCAGTATTTT. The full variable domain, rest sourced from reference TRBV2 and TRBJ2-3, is EPEVTQTPSHQVTQMGQEVILRCVPISNHLYFYWYRQILGQKVEFLVSFYNNEISEKSEIFDDQFSVERPDGSNFTLKIRSTKLEDSAMYFCASSPLDTQYFGPGTRLTVL.

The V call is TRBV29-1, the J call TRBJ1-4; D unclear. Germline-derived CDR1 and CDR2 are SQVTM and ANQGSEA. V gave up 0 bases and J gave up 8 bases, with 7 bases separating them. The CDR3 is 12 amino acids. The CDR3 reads CSVEDLGEKLFF. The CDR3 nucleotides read TGCAGCGTTGAAGATCTCGGGGAAAAACTGTTTTTT.

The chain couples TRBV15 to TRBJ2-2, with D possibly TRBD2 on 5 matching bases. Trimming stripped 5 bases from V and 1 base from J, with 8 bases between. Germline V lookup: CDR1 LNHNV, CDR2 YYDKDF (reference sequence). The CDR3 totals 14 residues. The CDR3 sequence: CATSRDKNTGELFF. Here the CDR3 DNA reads TGTGCCACCAGCCGGGATAAGAACACCGGGGAGCTGTTTTTT.

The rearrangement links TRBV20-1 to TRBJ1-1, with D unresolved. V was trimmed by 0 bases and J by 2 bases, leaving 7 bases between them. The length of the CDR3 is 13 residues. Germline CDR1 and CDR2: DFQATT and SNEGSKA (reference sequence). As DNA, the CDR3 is TGCAGTGCTAGAGATTTAGCCAACACTGAAGCTTTCTTT. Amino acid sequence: CSARDLANTEAFF.

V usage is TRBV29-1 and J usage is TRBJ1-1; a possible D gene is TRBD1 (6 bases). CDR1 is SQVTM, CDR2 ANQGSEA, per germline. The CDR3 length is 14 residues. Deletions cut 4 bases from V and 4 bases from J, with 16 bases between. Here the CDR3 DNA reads TGCAGCGTTGCCGGGCCCCTGGGGGCCACTGAAGCTTTCTTT. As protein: CSVAGPLGATEAFF.

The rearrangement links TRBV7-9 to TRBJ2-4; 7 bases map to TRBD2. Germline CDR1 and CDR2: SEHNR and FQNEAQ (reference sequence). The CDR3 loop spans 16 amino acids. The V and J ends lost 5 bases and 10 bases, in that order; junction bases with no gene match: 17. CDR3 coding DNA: TGTGCCAGCAGCCACTTGAAGGGAGGGTTAATTGGGATTCAGTACTTC. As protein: CASSHLKGGLIGIQYF. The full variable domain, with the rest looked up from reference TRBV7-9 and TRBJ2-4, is DTGVSQNPRHKITKRGQNVTFRCDPISEHNRLYWYRQTLGQGPEFLTYFQNEAQLEKSRLLSDRFSAERPKGSFSTLEIQRTEQGDSAMYLCASSHLKGGLIGIQYFGAGTRLSVL.

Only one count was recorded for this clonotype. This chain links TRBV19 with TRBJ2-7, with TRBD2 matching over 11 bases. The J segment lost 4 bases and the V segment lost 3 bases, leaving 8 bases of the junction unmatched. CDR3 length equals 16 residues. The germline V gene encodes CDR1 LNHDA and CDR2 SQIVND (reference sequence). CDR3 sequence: CASSMYPGTSGYEQYF. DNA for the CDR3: TGTGCCAGTAGTATGTACCCCGGGACTAGCGGATACGAGCAGTACTTC.

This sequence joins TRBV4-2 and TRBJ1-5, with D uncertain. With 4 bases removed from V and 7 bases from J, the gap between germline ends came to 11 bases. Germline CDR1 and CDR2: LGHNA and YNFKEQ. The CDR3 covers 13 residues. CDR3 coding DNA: TGTGCCAGCAGCCTGGCCGCGGACCAGCCCCAGCATTTT. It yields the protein CASSLAADQPQHF.

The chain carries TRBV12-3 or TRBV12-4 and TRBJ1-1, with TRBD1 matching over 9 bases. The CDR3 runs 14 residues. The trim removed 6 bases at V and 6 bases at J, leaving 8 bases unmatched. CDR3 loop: CASRMDRGSAEAFF. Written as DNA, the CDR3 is TGTGCCAGCAGGATGGACAGGGGCTCCGCTGAAGCTTTCTTT.

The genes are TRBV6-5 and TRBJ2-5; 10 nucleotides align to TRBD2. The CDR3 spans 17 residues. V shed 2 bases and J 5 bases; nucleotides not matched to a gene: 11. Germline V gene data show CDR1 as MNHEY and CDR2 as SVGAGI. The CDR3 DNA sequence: TGTGCCAGCAGTTACGCTCGACTAGCGGGTGGTGGGGAGACCCAGTACTTC. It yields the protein CASSYARLAGGGETQYF.

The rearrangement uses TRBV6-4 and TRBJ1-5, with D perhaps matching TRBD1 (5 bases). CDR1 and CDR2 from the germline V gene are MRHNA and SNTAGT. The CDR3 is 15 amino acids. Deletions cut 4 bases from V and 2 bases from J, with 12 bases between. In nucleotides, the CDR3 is TGTGCCAGCAGTGCCGGGACCGGGGGCAATCAGCCCCAGCATTTT. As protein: CASSAGTGGNQPQHF.

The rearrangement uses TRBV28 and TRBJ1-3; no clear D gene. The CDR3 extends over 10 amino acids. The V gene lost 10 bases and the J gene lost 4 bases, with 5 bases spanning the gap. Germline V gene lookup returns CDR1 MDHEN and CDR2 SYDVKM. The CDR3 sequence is CATHGNTIYF. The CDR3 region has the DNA TGTGCCACTCACGGAAACACCATATATTTT. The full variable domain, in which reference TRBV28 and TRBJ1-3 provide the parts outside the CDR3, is DVKVTQSSRYLVKRTGEKVFLECVQDMDHENMFWYRQDPGLGLRLIYFSYDVKMKEKGDIPEGYSVSREKKERFSLILESASTNQTSMYLCATHGNTIYFGEGSWLTVV.

The CDR3 loop reads CSSGGAGGDGYTF. CDR3 in DNA: TGCAGCTCAGGTGGTGCGGGAGGGGATGGCTACACCTTC. The chain combines TRBV29-1 with TRBJ1-2; possible D gene TRBD1, 5 bases. V was shortened by 8 bases and J by 6 bases, with 19 bases between the two germline ends. CDR3 length equals 13 residues. Germline lookup yields CDR1 SQVTM and CDR2 ANQGSEA.

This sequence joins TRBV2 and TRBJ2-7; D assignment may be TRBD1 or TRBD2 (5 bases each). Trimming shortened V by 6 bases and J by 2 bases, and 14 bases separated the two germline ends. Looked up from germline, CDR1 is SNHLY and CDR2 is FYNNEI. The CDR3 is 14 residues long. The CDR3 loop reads CASRVRDGAYEQYF. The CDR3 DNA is TGTGCCAGCAGGGTCCGGGACGGAGCCTACGAGCAGTACTTC.